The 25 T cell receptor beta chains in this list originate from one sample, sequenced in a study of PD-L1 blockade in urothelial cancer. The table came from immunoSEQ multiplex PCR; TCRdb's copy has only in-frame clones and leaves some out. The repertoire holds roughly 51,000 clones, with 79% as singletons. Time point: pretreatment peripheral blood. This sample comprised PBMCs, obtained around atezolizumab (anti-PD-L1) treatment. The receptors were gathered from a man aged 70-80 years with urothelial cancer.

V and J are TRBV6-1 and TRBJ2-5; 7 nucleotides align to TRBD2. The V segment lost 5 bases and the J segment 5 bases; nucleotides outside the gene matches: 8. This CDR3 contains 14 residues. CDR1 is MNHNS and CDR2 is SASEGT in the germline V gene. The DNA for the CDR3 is TGTGCCAGCAGTAGACTAGCATCGTGGGAGACCCAGTACTTC. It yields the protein CASSRLASWETQYF.

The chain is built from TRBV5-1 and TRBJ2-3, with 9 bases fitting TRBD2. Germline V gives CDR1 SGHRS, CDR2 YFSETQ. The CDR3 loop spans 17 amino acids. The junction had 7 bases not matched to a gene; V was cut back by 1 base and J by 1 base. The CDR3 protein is CASSLTPLAGGTDTQYF. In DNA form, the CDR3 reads TGCGCCAGCAGCTTGACCCCCTTAGCGGGGGGCACAGATACGCAGTATTTT. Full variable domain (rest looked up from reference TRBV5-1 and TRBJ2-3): KAGVTQTPRYLIKTRGQQVTLSCSPISGHRSVSWYQQTPGQGLQFLFEYFSETQRNKGNFPGRFSGRQFSNSRSEMNVSTLELGDSALYLCASSLTPLAGGTDTQYFGPGTRLTVL.

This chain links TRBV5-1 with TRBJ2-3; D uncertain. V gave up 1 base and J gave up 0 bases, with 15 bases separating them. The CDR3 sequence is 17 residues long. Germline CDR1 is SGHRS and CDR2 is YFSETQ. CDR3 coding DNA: TGCGCCAGCAGCTTGTCCCTTGAAGCGACTAGCACAGATACGCAGTATTTT. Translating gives CASSLSLEATSTDTQYF.

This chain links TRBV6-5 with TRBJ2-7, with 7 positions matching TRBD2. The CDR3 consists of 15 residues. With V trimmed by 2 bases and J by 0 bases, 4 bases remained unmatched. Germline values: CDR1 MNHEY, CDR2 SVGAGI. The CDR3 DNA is TGTGCCAGCAGTTACGTTGCTAGCGGCTCCTACGAGCAGTACTTC. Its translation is CASSYVASGSYEQYF.

The chain's CDR3 is CASSRIGTGGADTQYF. DNA of the CDR3: TGTGCCAGCAGCCGCATTGGGACAGGGGGCGCAGATACGCAGTATTTT. The chain couples TRBV5-4 to TRBJ2-3; 12 bases map to TRBD1. CDR3 length: 16 residues. J lost 4 bases, V lost 4 bases, and 7 bases had no gene match. In germline, CDR1 is SGHNT, CDR2 YYREEE (reference sequence).

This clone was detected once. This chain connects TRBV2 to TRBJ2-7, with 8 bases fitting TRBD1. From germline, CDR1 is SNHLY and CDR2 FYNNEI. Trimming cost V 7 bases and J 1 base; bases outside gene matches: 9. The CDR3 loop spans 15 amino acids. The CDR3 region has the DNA TGTGCCAGCACCCTGGACAGGGTAGTGTCCTACGAGCAGTACTTC. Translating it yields CASTLDRVVSYEQYF.

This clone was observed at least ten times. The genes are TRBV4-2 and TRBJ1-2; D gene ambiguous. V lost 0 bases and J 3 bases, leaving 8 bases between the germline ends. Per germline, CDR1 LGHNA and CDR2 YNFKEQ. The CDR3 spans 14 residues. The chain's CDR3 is CASSQDNGDYGYTF. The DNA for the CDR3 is TGTGCCAGCAGCCAAGATAATGGAGACTATGGCTACACCTTC.

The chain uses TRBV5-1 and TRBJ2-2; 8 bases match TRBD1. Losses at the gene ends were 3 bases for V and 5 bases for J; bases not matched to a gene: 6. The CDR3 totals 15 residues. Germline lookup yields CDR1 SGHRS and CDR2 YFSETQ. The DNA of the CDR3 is TGCGCCAGCAGCTCGGACAGGGTTACAACCGGGGAGCTGTTTTTT. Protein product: CASSSDRVTTGELFF.

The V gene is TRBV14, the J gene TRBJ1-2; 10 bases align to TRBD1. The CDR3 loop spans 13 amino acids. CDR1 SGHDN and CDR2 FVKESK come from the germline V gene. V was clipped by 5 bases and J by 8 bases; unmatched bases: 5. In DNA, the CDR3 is TGTGCCAGCAGCTTCCGGGACAGGGGAGGCTACACCTTC. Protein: CASSFRDRGGYTF.

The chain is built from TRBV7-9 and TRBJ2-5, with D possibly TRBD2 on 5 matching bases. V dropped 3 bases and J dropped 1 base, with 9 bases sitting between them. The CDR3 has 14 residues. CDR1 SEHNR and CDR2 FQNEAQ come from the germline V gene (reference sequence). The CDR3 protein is CASSFSGTQETQYF. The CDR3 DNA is TGTGCCAGCAGCTTCAGCGGAACCCAAGAGACCCAGTACTTC. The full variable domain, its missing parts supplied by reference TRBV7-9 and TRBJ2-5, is DTGVSQNPRHKITKRGQNVTFRCDPISEHNRLYWYRQTLGQGPEFLTYFQNEAQLEKSRLLSDRFSAERPKGSFSTLEIQRTEQGDSAMYLCASSFSGTQETQYFGPGTRLLVL.

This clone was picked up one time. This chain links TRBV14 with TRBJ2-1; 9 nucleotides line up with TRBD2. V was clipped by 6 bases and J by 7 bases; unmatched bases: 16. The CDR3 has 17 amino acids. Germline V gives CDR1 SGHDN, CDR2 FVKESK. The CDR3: CASRPTQGAGGGNEQFF. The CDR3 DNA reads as TGTGCCAGCAGGCCTACCCAGGGAGCGGGAGGTGGAAATGAGCAGTTCTTC.

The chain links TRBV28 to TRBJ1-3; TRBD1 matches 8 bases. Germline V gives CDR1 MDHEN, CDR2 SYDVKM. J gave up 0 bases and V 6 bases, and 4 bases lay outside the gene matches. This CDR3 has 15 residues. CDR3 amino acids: CASSPGQGSGNTIYF. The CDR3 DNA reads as TGTGCCAGCAGCCCAGGACAGGGCTCTGGAAACACCATATATTTT. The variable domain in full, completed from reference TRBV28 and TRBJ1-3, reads DVKVTQSSRYLVKRTGEKVFLECVQDMDHENMFWYRQDPGLGLRLIYFSYDVKMKEKGDIPEGYSVSREKKERFSLILESASTNQTSMYLCASSPGQGSGNTIYFGEGSWLTVV.

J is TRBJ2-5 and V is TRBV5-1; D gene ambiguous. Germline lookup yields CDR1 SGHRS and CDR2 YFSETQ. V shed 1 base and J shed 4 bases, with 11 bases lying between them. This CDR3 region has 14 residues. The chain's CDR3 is CASSLKVASETQYF. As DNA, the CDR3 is TGCGCCAGCAGCTTGAAGGTAGCTTCAGAGACCCAGTACTTC.

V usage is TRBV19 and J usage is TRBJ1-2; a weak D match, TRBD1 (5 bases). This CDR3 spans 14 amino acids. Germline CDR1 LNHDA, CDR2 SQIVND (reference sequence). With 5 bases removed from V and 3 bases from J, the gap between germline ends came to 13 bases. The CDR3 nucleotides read TGTGCCAGTAGTTTTAAGGGGCAGCACTATGGCTACACCTTC. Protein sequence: CASSFKGQHYGYTF. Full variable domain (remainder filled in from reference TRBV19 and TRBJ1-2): DGGITQSPKYLFRKEGQNVTLSCEQNLNHDAMYWYRQDPGQGLRLIYYSQIVNDFQKGDIAEGYSVSREKKESFPLTVTSAQKNPTAFYLCASSFKGQHYGYTFGSGTRLTVV.

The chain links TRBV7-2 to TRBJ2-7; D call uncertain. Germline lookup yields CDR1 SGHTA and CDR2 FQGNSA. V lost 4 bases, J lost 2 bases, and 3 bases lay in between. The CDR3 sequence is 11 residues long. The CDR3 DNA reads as TGTGCCAGCAGCTCCACCTACGAGCAGTACTTC. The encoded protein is CASSSTYEQYF.

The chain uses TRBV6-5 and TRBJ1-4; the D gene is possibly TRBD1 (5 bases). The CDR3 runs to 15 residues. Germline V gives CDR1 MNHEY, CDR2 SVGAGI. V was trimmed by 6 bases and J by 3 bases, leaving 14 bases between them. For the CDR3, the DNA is TGTGCCAGCAGCCACCGGGGGGTAGCTAATGAAAAACTGTTTTTT. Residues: CASSHRGVANEKLFF.

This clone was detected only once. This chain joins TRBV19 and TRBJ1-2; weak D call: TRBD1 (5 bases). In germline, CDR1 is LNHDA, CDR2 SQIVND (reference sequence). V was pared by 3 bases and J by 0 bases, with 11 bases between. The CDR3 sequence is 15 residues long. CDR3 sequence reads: CASSITRTTNYGYTF. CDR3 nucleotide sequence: TGTGCCAGTAGTATCACCAGGACAACTAACTATGGCTACACCTTC.

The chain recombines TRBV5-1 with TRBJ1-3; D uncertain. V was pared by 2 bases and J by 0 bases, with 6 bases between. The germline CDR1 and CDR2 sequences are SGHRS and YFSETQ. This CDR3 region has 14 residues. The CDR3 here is CASSLSSSGNTIYF. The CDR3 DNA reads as TGCGCCAGCAGCTTATCCAGCTCTGGAAACACCATATATTTT. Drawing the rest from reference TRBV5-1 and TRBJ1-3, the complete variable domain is KAGVTQTPRYLIKTRGQQVTLSCSPISGHRSVSWYQQTPGQGLQFLFEYFSETQRNKGNFPGRFSGRQFSNSRSEMNVSTLELGDSALYLCASSLSSSGNTIYFGEGSWLTVV.

CDR3 bases: TGTGCCAGCAGTCATTTGGAAGCTTTCTTT. It specifies CASSHLEAFF. The rearrangement joins TRBV28 to TRBJ1-1; D remains ambiguous. This CDR3 has 10 residues. CDR1 and CDR2 from the germline V gene are MDHEN and SYDVKM. V was shortened by 5 bases and J by 8 bases, with 6 bases between the two germline ends. The entire variable domain, with the rest obtained from reference TRBV28 and TRBJ1-1, is as follows: DVKVTQSSRYLVKRTGEKVFLECVQDMDHENMFWYRQDPGLGLRLIYFSYDVKMKEKGDIPEGYSVSREKKERFSLILESASTNQTSMYLCASSHLEAFFGQGTRLTVV.

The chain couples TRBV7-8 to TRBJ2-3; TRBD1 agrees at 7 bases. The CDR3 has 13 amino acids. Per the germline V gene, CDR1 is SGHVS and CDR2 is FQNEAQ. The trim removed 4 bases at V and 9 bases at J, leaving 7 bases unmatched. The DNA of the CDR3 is TGTGCCAGCAGCTCACAATCACAGGGGACGCAGTATTTT. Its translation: CASSSQSQGTQYF.

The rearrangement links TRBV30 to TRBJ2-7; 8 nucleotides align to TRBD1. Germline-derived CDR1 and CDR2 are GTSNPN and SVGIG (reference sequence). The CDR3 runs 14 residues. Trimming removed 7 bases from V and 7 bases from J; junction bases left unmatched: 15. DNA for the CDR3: TGTGCCTACCGGACAGGGCCTACTTCCAGGGAGCAGTACTTC. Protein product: CAYRTGPTSREQYF.

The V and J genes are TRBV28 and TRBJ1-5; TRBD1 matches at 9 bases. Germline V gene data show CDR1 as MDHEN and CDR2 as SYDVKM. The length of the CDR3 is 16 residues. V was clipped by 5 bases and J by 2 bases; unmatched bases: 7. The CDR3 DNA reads TGTGCCAGCAGTCTACGACAGGGGGAAGGCAATCAGCCCCAGCATTTT. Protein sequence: CASSLRQGEGNQPQHF.

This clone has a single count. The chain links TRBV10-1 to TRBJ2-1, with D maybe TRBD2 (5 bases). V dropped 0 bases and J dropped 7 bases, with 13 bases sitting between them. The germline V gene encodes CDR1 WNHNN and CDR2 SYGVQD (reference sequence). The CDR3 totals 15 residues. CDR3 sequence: CASSESTGYSNEQFF. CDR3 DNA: TGCGCCAGCAGTGAGTCTACGGGGTACAGTAATGAGCAGTTCTTC.

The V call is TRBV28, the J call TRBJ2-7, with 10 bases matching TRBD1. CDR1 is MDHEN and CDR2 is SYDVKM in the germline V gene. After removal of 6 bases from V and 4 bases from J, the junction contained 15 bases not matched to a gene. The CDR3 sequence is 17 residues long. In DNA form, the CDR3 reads TGTGCCAGCAGACAGACCGGGACAGGGGAATGGGCTTACGAGCAGTACTTC. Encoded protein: CASRQTGTGEWAYEQYF.

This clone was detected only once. CDR3 region: CASSLGRTGVYQETQYF. The CDR3 DNA follows: TGTGCCAGCAGCTTAGGACGGACAGGGGTTTACCAAGAGACCCAGTACTTC. V and J are TRBV7-3 and TRBJ2-5; 9 nucleotides line up with TRBD1. V lost 2 bases, J lost 0 bases, and 7 bases stayed unmatched. Germline V CDR1 and CDR2: SGHTA, FQGTGA. CDR3 length: 17 amino acids.